This TCR beta chain is drawn from a study of blood T cell repertoires in COVID-19 (dated by TCRdb to 2018 to 2020). With regard to the full study: Samples from collaborators originated in the United States, Italy and Spain and spanned both the acute and convalescent phases of COVID-19. The material from the prospective study consisted of cDNA or gDNA derived from T cells, B-cell-depleted T cells, or PBMCs. Deeply sampled blood TCRbeta repertoires from subjects exposed to, actively infected with, or recovered from COVID-19 were included in the dataset. A freely available public database, intended as a resource for researchers studying the immune response to SARS-CoV-2, is where the repertoires were released. The samples were drawn from the first 160 participants of the ongoing ImmuneRACE study and from some 1,300 subjects provided by 6 global collaborators. Sample metadata almost always included a de-identified subject ID, COVID-19 status, age in years and sex. Where HLA class I and class II types were available, the types were taken from metadata supplied by the sample provider, not from assay-based typing. The full study reports these points: The quantity of clinical and demographic metadata differed by source and by participant and was supplied without curation.

At the junction V is shortened by 6 bases and J by 1 base; bases outside the gene matches: 4. There are 13 amino acids in the CDR3, from cysteine to phenylalanine inclusive. Only CDR3 DNA remains: 39 bases, in frame from the first base. The germline V gene specifies SGHRS as CDR1 and YFSETQ as CDR2. Enrolling through a virtual design, the prospective study's participants ranged in age from roughly 18 to 100 years and lived across roughly 24 United States geographic areas. In the prospective study, cohorts were assigned on the basis of participant-reported clinical history obtained from a screening survey and a study questionnaire. Recovered participants in ImmuneRACE Cohort 3 were defined as having two consecutive negative NP/OP PCR tests, clearance from a healthcare professional, or resolution of symptoms. Mobile phlebotomists in the prospective study collected whole blood, serum and a nasopharyngeal or oropharyngeal swab from every participant. Prospective study participants could optionally give additional blood draws and questionnaires over an approximately two-month period. Before DNA extraction, prospective study blood samples were shipped either frozen or at room temperature.

As for this clone: Its target antigen remains unknown. No base quality information exists; no much larger clone differs at one position.

The immunoSEQ Assay, a bias-controlled multiplex PCR, was used to amplify TCRbeta CDR3 regions from genomic DNA. The study's own analysis went as follows. The number of nucleated cells in each sample was estimated by amplification of reference gene primers within the assay. To quantify the absolute abundance of each unique TCRbeta CDR3 rearrangement, sequence reads were collapsed and filtered. For each sample, productive Simpson clonality was calculated as the square root of Simpson's diversity index over productive rearrangements. Drawn from immuneACCESS, this table holds only the in-frame rearrangements with V and J called that TCRdb kept. Clones are partly lost; checked studies trace under half to an unresolved V gene and leave the rest unexplained. D and trimming come from the DNA, and the V and J calls and clone size come from that table. The sample profile shows around 250,000 clones; over 75% of them were found once. Around 1.8% of the sample goes to the ten largest clones.

Recombination connected TRBV5-1 to TRBJ2-7, and 7 junctional nucleotides match TRBD1. The TCR originated in a woman aged 50 to 60 who had recovered from COVID-19. Material: PBMCs or T cells enriched from blood (not recorded which). For the CDR3, the sequence is CASMEQGSYEQYF. DNA sequence: TGCGCCAGCATGGAACAGGGGTCCTACGAGCAGTACTTC.